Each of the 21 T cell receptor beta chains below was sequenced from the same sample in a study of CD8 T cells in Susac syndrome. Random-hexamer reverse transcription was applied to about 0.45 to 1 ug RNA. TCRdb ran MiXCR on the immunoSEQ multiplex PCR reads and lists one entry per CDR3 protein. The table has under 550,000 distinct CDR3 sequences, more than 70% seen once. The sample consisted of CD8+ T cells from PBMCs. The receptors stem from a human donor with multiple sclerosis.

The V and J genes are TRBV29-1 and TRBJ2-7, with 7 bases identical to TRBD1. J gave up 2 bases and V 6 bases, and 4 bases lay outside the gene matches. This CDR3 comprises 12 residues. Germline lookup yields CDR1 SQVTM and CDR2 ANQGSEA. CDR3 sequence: CSVTGSAYEQYF. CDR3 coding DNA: TGCAGCGTGACAGGGTCGGCCTACGAGCAGTACTTC.

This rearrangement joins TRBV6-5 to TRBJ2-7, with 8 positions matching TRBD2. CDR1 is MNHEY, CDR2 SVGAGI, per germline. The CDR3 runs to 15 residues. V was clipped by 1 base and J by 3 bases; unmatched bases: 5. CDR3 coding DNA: TGTGCCAGCAGTTACTGGACTAGCAGCAACTACGAGCAGTACTTC. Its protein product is CASSYWTSSNYEQYF.

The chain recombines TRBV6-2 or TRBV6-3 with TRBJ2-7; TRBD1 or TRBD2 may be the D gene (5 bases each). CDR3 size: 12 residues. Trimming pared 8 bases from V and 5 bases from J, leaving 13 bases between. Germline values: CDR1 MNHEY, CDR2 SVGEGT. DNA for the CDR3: TGTGCCAGCGGGGTCGGGGCAGACGAGCAGTACTTC. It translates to CASGVGADEQYF.

CDR3 protein: CASSLSGRFTGELFF. The CDR3 region has the DNA TGTGCCAGCAGCCTTAGCGGGAGATTCACCGGGGAGCTGTTTTTT. V and J are TRBV6-5 and TRBJ2-2; TRBD2 agrees at 9 bases. The germline gives CDR1 MNHEY, CDR2 SVGAGI. The CDR3 length is 15 residues. The ends lost 6 bases at V and 4 bases at J; junction bases unmatched: 6.

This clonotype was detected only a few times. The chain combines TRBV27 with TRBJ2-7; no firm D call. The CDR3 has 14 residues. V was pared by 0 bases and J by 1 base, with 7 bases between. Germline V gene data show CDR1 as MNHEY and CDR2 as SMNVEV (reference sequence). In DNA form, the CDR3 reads TGTGCCAGCAGTTTATCTGGCAGGTCCTACGAGCAGTACTTC. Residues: CASSLSGRSYEQYF.

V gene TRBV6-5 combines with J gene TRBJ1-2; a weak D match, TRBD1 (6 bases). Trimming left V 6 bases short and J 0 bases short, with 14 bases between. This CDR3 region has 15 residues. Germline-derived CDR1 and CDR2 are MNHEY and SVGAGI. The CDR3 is CASSGWTETNYGYTF. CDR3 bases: TGTGCCAGCAGCGGCTGGACAGAAACTAACTATGGCTACACCTTC.

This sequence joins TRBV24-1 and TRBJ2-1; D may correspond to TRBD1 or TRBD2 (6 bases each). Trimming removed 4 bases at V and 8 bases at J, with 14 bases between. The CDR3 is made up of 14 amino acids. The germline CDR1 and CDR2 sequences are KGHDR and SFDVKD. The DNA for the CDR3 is TGTGCCACCAGTGACGGGGGCGAATCGGATGAGCAGTTCTTC. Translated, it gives CATSDGGESDEQFF.

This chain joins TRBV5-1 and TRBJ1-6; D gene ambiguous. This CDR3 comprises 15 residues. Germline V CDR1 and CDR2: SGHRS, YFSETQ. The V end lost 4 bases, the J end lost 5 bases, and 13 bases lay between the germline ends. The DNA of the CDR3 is TGCGCCAGCAGCGGAGAAGGGCCAAATAATTCACCCCTCCACTTT. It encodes CASSGEGPNNSPLHF.

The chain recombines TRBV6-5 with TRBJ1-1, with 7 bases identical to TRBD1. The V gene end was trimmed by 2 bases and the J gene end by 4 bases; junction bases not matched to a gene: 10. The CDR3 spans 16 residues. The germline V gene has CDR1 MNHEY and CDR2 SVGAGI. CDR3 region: CASSYESTGSSTEAFF. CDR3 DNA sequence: TGTGCCAGCAGTTACGAGTCGACAGGGTCAAGCACTGAAGCTTTCTTT.

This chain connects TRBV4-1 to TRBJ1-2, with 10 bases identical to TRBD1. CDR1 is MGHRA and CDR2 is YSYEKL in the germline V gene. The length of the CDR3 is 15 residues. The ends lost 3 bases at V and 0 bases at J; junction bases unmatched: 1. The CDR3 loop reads CASSQDRGANYGYTF. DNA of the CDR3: TGCGCCAGCAGCCAGGACAGGGGGGCTAACTATGGCTACACCTTC.

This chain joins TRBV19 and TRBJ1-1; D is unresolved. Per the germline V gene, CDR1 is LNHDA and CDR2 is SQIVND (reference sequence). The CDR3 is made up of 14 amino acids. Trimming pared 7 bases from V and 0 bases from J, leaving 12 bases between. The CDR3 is CASTELTMNTEAFF. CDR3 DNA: TGTGCCAGTACCGAATTGACGATGAACACTGAAGCTTTCTTT.

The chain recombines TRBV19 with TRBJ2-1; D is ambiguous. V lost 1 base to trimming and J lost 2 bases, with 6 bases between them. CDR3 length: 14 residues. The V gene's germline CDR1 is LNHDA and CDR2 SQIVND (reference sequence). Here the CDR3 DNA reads TGTGCCAGTAGTATAGGGGTAACCTACAATGAGCAGTTCTTC. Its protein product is CASSIGVTYNEQFF.

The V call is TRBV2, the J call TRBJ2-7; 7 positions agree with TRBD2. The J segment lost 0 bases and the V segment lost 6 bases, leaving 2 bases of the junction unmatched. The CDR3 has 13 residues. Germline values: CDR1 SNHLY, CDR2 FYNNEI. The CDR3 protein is CASRAGYSYEQYF. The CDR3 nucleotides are TGTGCCAGCAGAGCGGGGTACTCCTACGAGCAGTACTTC. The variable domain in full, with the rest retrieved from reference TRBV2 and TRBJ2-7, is EPEVTQTPSHQVTQMGQEVILRCVPISNHLYFYWYRQILGQKVEFLVSFYNNEISEKSEIFDDQFSVERPDGSNFTLKIRSTKLEDSAMYFCASRAGYSYEQYFGPGTRLTVT.

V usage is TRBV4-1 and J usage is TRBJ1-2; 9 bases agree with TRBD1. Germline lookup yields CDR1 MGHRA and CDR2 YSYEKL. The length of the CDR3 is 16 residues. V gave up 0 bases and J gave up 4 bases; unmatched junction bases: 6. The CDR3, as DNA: TGCGCCAGCAGCCAAGATGCGGGACAGGGATTCTATGGCTACACCTTC. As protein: CASSQDAGQGFYGYTF.

The CDR3 DNA reads TGTGCCCTGGGTGCGGAAGCAACTAATGAAAAACTGTTTTTT. Translation gives CALGAEATNEKLFF. This chain connects TRBV30 to TRBJ1-4; D is unresolved. Trimming took off 8 bases at V and 0 bases at J, with 13 bases between the two ends. CDR3 length: 14 amino acids. Germline CDR1 is GTSNPN and CDR2 is SVGIG (reference sequence). The entire variable domain, with the rest obtained from reference TRBV30 and TRBJ1-4, is as follows: SQTIHQWPATLVQPVGSPLSLECTVEGTSNPNLYWYRQAAGRGLQLLFYSVGIGQISSEVPQNLSASRPQDRQFILSSKKLLLSDSGFYLCALGAEATNEKLFFGSGTQLSVL.

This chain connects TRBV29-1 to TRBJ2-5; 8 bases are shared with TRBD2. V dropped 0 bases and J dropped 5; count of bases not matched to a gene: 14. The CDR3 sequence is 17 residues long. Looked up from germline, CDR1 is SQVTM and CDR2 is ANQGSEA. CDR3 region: CSVEEGSGAGGPETQYF. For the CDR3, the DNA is TGCAGCGTTGAAGAAGGTTCGGGTGCGGGGGGCCCGGAGACCCAGTACTTC.

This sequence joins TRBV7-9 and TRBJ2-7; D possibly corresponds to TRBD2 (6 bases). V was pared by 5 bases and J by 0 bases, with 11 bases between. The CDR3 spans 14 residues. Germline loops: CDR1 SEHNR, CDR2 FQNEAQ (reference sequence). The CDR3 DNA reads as TGTGCCAGCAGCGCCAGGGAGGCCTCCTACGAGCAGTACTTC. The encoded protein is CASSAREASYEQYF.

This CDR3 is CASSQGYPGDTDTQYF. The CDR3, as DNA: TGTGCCAGCAGCCAAGGTTATCCGGGGGACACAGATACGCAGTATTTT. The chain uses TRBV4-2 and TRBJ2-3; D is perhaps TRBD2 (6 bases). Germline CDR1 and CDR2: LGHNA and YNFKEQ. The CDR3 contains 16 residues. Trimming took 1 base from V and 2 from J, leaving 13 bases between them.

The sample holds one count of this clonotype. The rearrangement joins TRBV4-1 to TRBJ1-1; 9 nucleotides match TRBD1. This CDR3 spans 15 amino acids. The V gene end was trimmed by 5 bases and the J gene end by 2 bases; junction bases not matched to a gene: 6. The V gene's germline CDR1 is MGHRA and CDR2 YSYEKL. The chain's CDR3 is CASSLGTGTNTEAFF. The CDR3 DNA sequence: TGCGCCAGCAGCTTAGGGACAGGGACAAACACTGAAGCTTTCTTT.

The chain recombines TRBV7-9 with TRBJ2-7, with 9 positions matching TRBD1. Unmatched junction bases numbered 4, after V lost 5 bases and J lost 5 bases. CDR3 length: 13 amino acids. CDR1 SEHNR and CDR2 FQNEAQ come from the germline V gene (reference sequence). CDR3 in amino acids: CASSNRGHNEQYF. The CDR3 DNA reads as TGTGCCAGCAGCAACAGGGGGCACAACGAGCAGTACTTC.

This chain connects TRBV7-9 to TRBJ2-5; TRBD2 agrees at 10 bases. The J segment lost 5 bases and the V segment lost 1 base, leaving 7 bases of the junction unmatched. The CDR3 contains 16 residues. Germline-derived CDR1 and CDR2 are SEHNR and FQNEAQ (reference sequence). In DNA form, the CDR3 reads TGTGCCAGCAGCTTAGGGGAAGCGGGAGGGCAGGAGACCCAGTACTTC. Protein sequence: CASSLGEAGGQETQYF.